This T cell receptor beta chain was identified during a study of blood T cells in healthy people across ages. Sample-barcoded 5' priming and a J-beta primer mix drove a second PCR of roughly 6 to 12 cycles. One entry per CDR3 protein results from TCRdb running MiXCR on the 5' RACE reads. The sample yields roughly 1.5 million distinct CDR3 sequences, roughly 43% seen once. CDR1 and CDR2 (germline): SNHLY, FYNNEI. The CDR3 has 15 residues. V lost 4 bases and J 0 bases, leaving 10 bases between the germline ends. This chain links TRBV2 with TRBJ2-1; the D is unclear. This TCR came from a woman younger than 30 in good health. The sample comprised blood. This chain's CDR3 is CASSGDTSSYNEQFF. Written as DNA, the CDR3 is TGTGCCAGCAGTGGTGACACAAGCTCCTACAATGAGCAGTTCTTC.